These 27 T cell receptor beta chains were all obtained from the same sample, sequenced in a study of CD8 T cells in Susac syndrome. The authors reverse transcribed 0.5 to 1 ug RNA with random hexamers. TCRdb fed the immunoSEQ multiplex PCR reads into MiXCR, producing one record per CDR3 protein. The table records about 180,000 distinct CDR3 sequences, 94% of them present only once. Sequencing was done on a sample of CD4+ T cells from PBMCs. These receptors all stem from a human donor with Susac syndrome.

The J gene is TRBJ2-1, the V gene TRBV6-5; TRBD2 matches at 9 bases. Trimming took 6 bases from V and 15 from J; bases not matched to a gene: 9. The germline V gene has CDR1 MNHEY and CDR2 SVGAGI. CDR3 length equals 12 residues. CDR3: CASSSPGLAPFF. CDR3 in DNA: TGTGCCAGCAGCTCGCCGGGACTAGCTCCGTTCTTC.

V gene TRBV20-1 combines with J gene TRBJ2-1; D may correspond to TRBD1 or TRBD2 (5 bases each). V shed 6 bases and J shed 0 bases, with 18 bases lying between them. Germline CDR1 and CDR2: DFQATT and SNEGSKA (reference sequence). The CDR3 is 16 residues long. In nucleotides, the CDR3 is TGCAGTGCCCCGAGCCGAGGGGCGAGCTCCTACAATGAGCAGTTCTTC. It specifies CSAPSRGASSYNEQFF.

This sequence joins TRBV27 and TRBJ2-7, with 9 bases fitting TRBD2. The junction had 6 bases not matched to a gene; V was cut back by 6 bases and J by 0 bases. The germline CDR1 and CDR2 sequences are MNHEY and SMNVEV (reference sequence). The CDR3 loop spans 15 amino acids. Here the CDR3 reads CASRGREGRSYEQYF. DNA for the CDR3: TGTGCCAGCAGAGGGCGGGAGGGGCGCTCCTACGAGCAGTACTTC.

The chain recombines TRBV5-4 with TRBJ2-5; D not certain. CDR1 and CDR2 from the germline V gene are SGHNT and YYREEE (reference sequence). Trimming removed 0 bases from V and 5 bases from J, with 11 bases in between. CDR3 length: 14 residues. CDR3 amino acids: CASSLASGRETQYF. The CDR3 region has the DNA TGTGCCAGCAGCTTGGCCAGTGGTAGGGAGACCCAGTACTTC.

CDR3 nucleotides: TGTGCCACCAGCAGTAACAGGGGTGGAGAGACCCAGTACTTC. Its translation: CATSSNRGGETQYF. The J gene is TRBJ2-5, the V gene TRBV15, with TRBD1 identical over 7 bases. The CDR3 runs to 14 residues. CDR1 is LNHNV, CDR2 YYDKDF, per germline (reference sequence). Trimming took 3 bases from V and 4 from J; bases not matched to a gene: 5.

The chain joins TRBV25-1 to TRBJ2-7; D is perhaps TRBD1 or TRBD2 (5 bases each). This CDR3 has 13 amino acids. The germline V gene encodes CDR1 MGHDK and CDR2 SYGVNS. Trimming pared 3 bases from V and 0 bases from J, leaving 6 bases between. This CDR3 is CASSEGTSYEQYF. CDR3 nucleotides: TGTGCCAGCAGTGAGGGGACCTCCTACGAGCAGTACTTC.

The rearrangement links TRBV18 to TRBJ2-3; D is undetermined. This CDR3 is built from 17 residues. CDR1 and CDR2 (germline): KGHSH, LQKENI. V was trimmed by 6 bases and J by 0 bases, leaving 19 bases between them. Here the CDR3 reads CASSLDSGYASTDTQYF. The CDR3 DNA is TGTGCCAGCTCGCTCGACTCAGGTTATGCTAGCACAGATACGCAGTATTTT.

The chain links TRBV5-6 to TRBJ2-5; 9 nucleotides match TRBD1. Per germline, CDR1 SGHDT and CDR2 YYEEEE. The junction had 8 bases not matched to a gene; V was cut back by 3 bases and J by 5 bases. The CDR3 consists of 15 residues. CDR3 nucleotides: TGTGCCAGCAGCTGGGGGACAGGGTCTCCGGAGACCCAGTACTTC. Residues: CASSWGTGSPETQYF.

The rearrangement links TRBV7-2 to TRBJ2-7; D assignment may be TRBD1 or TRBD2 (5 bases each). Per the germline V gene, CDR1 is SGHTA and CDR2 is FQGNSA. Deletions cut 5 bases from V and 2 bases from J, with 10 bases between. The CDR3 totals 13 residues. CDR3 sequence (DNA): TGTGCCAGCAGCAATAGGGGAGCCTACGAGCAGTACTTC. Amino acid sequence: CASSNRGAYEQYF.

This chain uses TRBV13 with TRBJ1-6, with D unresolved. The CDR3 is made up of 14 amino acids. The germline V and J ends were trimmed by 0 bases and 6 bases, with 6 bases remaining between them. Germline V gene lookup returns CDR1 PRHDT and CDR2 FYEKMQ (reference sequence). The CDR3 DNA sequence: TGTGCCAGCAGCTTAGGTGATCGTAATTCACCCCTCCACTTT. This encodes CASSLGDRNSPLHF. Supplemented by reference TRBV13 and TRBJ1-6, the full variable domain reads AAGVIQSPRHLIKEKRETATLKCYPIPRHDTVYWYQQGPGQDPQFLISFYEKMQSDKGSIPDRFSAQQFSDYHSELNMSSLELGDSALYFCASSLGDRNSPLHFGNGTRLTVT.

This CDR3 is CATPRWGATFFPYGYTF. The CDR3 DNA reads TGTGCCACCCCCCGATGGGGGGCGACGTTCTTCCCCTATGGCTACACCTTC. The chain joins TRBV19 to TRBJ1-2, with D perhaps TRBD1 (6 bases). CDR1 and CDR2 (germline): LNHDA, SQIVND (reference sequence). Between the trimmed V and J ends, which lost 10 bases and 4 bases, there was a span of 28 bases. The CDR3 is 17 residues long. Filled out from reference TRBV19 and TRBJ1-2, the complete variable domain reads DGGITQSPKYLFRKEGQNVTLSCEQNLNHDAMYWYRQDPGQGLRLIYYSQIVNDFQKGDIAEGYSVSREKKESFPLTVTSAQKNPTAFYLCATPRWGATFFPYGYTFGSGTRLTVV.

J is TRBJ1-4 and V is TRBV4-2; D is unclear. With 4 bases removed from V and 5 bases from J, the gap between germline ends came to 17 bases. Germline V gene lookup returns CDR1 LGHNA and CDR2 YNFKEQ. The CDR3 extends over 16 amino acids. The CDR3 sequence is CASSLDFGQENEKLFF. As DNA, the CDR3 is TGTGCCAGCAGCCTAGATTTTGGGCAGGAGAATGAAAAACTGTTTTTT.

This chain connects TRBV20-1 to TRBJ2-5; D unclear. Deletions cut 0 bases from V and 0 bases from J, with 8 bases between. The CDR3 has 14 residues. Germline CDR1 DFQATT, CDR2 SNEGSKA (reference sequence). The CDR3 is CSARDRTHQETQYF. CDR3 sequence (DNA): TGCAGTGCTAGAGATAGGACCCACCAAGAGACCCAGTACTTC.

The chain uses TRBV7-6 and TRBJ1-6; the D gene is possibly TRBD1 (5 bases). The germline CDR1 and CDR2 sequences are SGHVS and FNYEAQ. CDR3 length: 16 amino acids. V was cut by 5 bases and J by 9 bases, with 20 bases left in between. CDR3 sequence reads: CASSLLTGQSGSPLHF. For the CDR3, the DNA is TGTGCCAGCAGCCTACTTACAGGCCAGAGTGGTTCACCCCTCCACTTT.

Only one count was recorded for this clonotype. The V gene is TRBV6-5, the J gene TRBJ2-7; maybe TRBD1 (5 bases). The length of the CDR3 is 11 residues. The germline gives CDR1 MNHEY, CDR2 SVGAGI. Deletions cut 6 bases from V and 5 bases from J, with 8 bases between. The CDR3 nucleotides read TGTGCCAGCAGCCTCAGGGACGAGCAGTACTTC. Amino acid sequence: CASSLRDEQYF.

The sample holds one count of this clonotype. V usage is TRBV20-1 and J usage is TRBJ2-5; D unresolved. There are 13 residues in the CDR3. The germline CDR1 and CDR2 sequences are DFQATT and SNEGSKA (reference sequence). V gave up 1 base and J gave up 2 bases, with 8 bases separating them. The DNA for the CDR3 is TGCAGTGCTAGAGCGTCTACGCAAGAGACCCAGTACTTC. Its translation is CSARASTQETQYF.

The V gene is TRBV6-9, the J gene TRBJ2-7; 10 bases line up with TRBD1. The CDR3 is made up of 14 amino acids. V shed 8 bases, J shed 4 bases, and the junction held 8 bases outside the gene matches. The germline V gene has CDR1 MNHGY and CDR2 SVAAGI. The CDR3 nucleotides are TGTGCCAGCGGGGGGACAGGGGCGGGGTACGAGCAGTACTTC. This codes for CASGGTGAGYEQYF.

The V gene is TRBV27, the J gene TRBJ1-2, with 8 bases matching TRBD1. There are 12 residues in the CDR3. J gave up 8 bases and V 3 bases, and 2 bases lay outside the gene matches. Germline V lookup: CDR1 MNHEY, CDR2 SMNVEV (reference sequence). The CDR3 DNA follows: TGTGCCAGCAGTTTCAGGGGGCGAGGCTACACCTTC. Its protein product is CASSFRGRGYTF.

This clonotype is a singleton in its sample. The chain employs TRBV12-3 or TRBV12-4 and TRBJ1-1, with 10 bases matching TRBD1. V lost 5 bases, J lost 4 bases, and 4 bases stayed unmatched. CDR3 length: 14 amino acids. This CDR3 is CASSGTGEVTEAFF. CDR3 sequence (DNA): TGTGCCAGCAGTGGGACAGGGGAGGTCACTGAAGCTTTCTTT.

This clonotype has just one count. The rearrangement uses TRBV6-5 and TRBJ2-1; D perhaps matches TRBD1 (6 bases). CDR3 length equals 13 residues. In germline, CDR1 is MNHEY, CDR2 SVGAGI. Trimming left V 6 bases short and J 4 bases short, with 10 bases between. The DNA of the CDR3 is TGTGCCAGCAGGAACGACAGGTACAATGAGCAGTTCTTC. It codes for CASRNDRYNEQFF.

As regards this clonotype: One end of the junction is discordant with germline, which a read error may explain. The chain recombines TRBV30 with TRBJ1-1; no clear D. The germline V gene has CDR1 GTSNPN and CDR2 SVGIG (reference sequence). The CDR3 spans 14 residues. The CDR3 protein is CAWSVRRLGTEVFF. The CDR3 region has the DNA TGTGCCTGGAGTGTTCGACGGCTGGGCACTGAAGTTTTCTTT.

The chain joins TRBV28 to TRBJ1-6; 7 nucleotides agree with TRBD1. CDR1 and CDR2 (germline): MDHEN, SYDVKM. This CDR3 is 15 amino acids long. Trimming cost V 6 bases and J 9 bases; bases outside gene matches: 11. The CDR3 DNA sequence: TGTGCCAGCAGGCTCCGAAGGAGGGGGCTTTCACCCCTCCACTTT. Translating it yields CASRLRRRGLSPLHF.

This rearrangement joins TRBV20-1 to TRBJ2-5; TRBD1 matches at 7 bases. The CDR3 length is 14 residues. V was pared by 5 bases and J by 4 bases, with 10 bases of the junction left unmatched. Germline CDR1 is DFQATT and CDR2 is SNEGSKA (reference sequence). CDR3 amino acids: CSARQGRIGETQYF. For the CDR3, the DNA is TGCAGTGCTCGACAGGGACGGATCGGAGAGACCCAGTACTTC.

The chain links TRBV9 to TRBJ2-1, with 13 bases lining up with TRBD2. Germline V gene sequence: CDR1 SGDLS, CDR2 YYNGEE. The CDR3 is 16 residues long. Germline trimming cut 5 bases from V and 0 bases from J; bases unmatched to any gene: 2. DNA for the CDR3: TGTGCCAGCAGAGGGACTAGCGGGGACTCCTACAATGAGCAGTTCTTC. Translated, it gives CASRGTSGDSYNEQFF.

This chain connects TRBV5-1 to TRBJ2-1; the match to TRBD2 covers 11 bases. Trimming removed 4 bases from V and 8 bases from J; junction bases left unmatched: 8. This CDR3 comprises 15 residues. Germline V gives CDR1 SGHRS, CDR2 YFSETQ. The CDR3 sequence: CASSATGTSGDEQFF. The CDR3 region has the DNA TGCGCCAGCAGCGCCACCGGGACTAGCGGCGATGAGCAGTTCTTC.

This rearrangement joins TRBV29-1 to TRBJ2-2; 8 bases match TRBD1. This CDR3 has 15 amino acids. V lost 7 bases, J lost 5 bases, and 12 bases stayed unmatched. The germline V gene encodes CDR1 SQVTM and CDR2 ANQGSEA. The CDR3 region has the DNA TGCAGCGCTGGGGGGAGACAGGGGACGACCGGGGAGCTGTTTTTT. Protein: CSAGGRQGTTGELFF.

CDR3 in amino acids: CSVSRGGAGQPQHF. As DNA, the CDR3 is TGCAGCGTTAGTCGGGGGGGCGCGGGTCAGCCCCAGCATTTT. V is TRBV29-1 and J is TRBJ1-5, with D possibly matching TRBD1 (6 bases). The CDR3 is 14 amino acids. The germline V gene encodes CDR1 SQVTM and CDR2 ANQGSEA. Deletions cut 5 bases from V and 6 bases from J, with 17 bases between.